A single TCR beta chain is shown here with its context. Its antigen is not identified. Here immunoSEQ multiplex PCR was the method, and the copy in TCRdb shows in-frame clones only, minus some. The sample records about 710,000 clones, 72% being singletons. This sample is drawn from a study of shared clonotypes between healthy human individuals. General study findings and limits: Some naive CD4 clonotypes, around 4.7%, turned up in common across four donors. Non-shared clonotypes showed lower generation probabilities than clonotypes common to all four donors.

CDR1 and CDR2 (germline): SGHNT, YENEEA. This CDR3 contains 17 residues. The ends lost 5 bases at V and 3 bases at J; junction bases unmatched: 12. The sample consisted of memory CD4+ T cells sorted from blood. Subset indicated: CD45RA-negative fraction. The chain is built from TRBV11-3 and TRBJ2-2; 7 bases are a match to TRBD1. The clonotype was recovered from a woman in her twenties or thirties in good health. The CDR3 coding sequence is TGTGCCAGCAGCAGACAACAAGGGGGCCGGGACACCGGGGAGCTGTTTTTT. It codes for CASSRQQGGRDTGELFF. The full variable domain, its missing parts supplied by reference TRBV11-3 and TRBJ2-2, is EAGVVQSPRYKIIEKKQPVAFWCNPISGHNTLYWYLQNLGQGPELLIRYENEEAVDDSQLPKDRFSAERLKGVDSTLKIQPAELGDSAVYLCASSRQQGGRDTGELFFGEGSRLTVL.